The rows below give T cell receptor beta chains drawn from one sample of a study of cytomegalovirus exposure and HLA in healthy donors. Clones were sequenced by immunoSEQ multiplex PCR, and TCRdb holds only the in-frame ones, with some missing. The sample holds about 220,000 clones; 80% to 90% are singletons and the top ten take 2.9%. Material for sequencing was PBMCs. The receptors were sampled from a woman aged 18-35 years in good health and CMV-seronegative. Each CDR3 is given with its conserved first and last residue. D genes are given only for firm matches. Clone size appears in some rows only: once, few, many, or a class for an expanded clone.

clone_size: -; j_call: TRBJ2-2; d_call: TRBD2; v_call: TRBV5-1; cdr3_aa: CASSTGLAGEPGELFF; cdr3_nt: TGCGCCAGCAGCACGGGACTAGCGGGTGAACCCGGGGAGCTGTTTTTT
clone_size: -; j_call: TRBJ2-1; d_call: -; v_call: TRBV7-9; cdr3_aa: CASSHRDNNEQFF; cdr3_nt: TGTGCCAGCAGCCACCGGGACAACAATGAGCAGTTCTTC
clone_size: -; j_call: TRBJ2-7; d_call: TRBD2; v_call: TRBV19; cdr3_aa: CASSIALAVLYEQYF; cdr3_nt: TGTGCCAGTAGTATAGCCCTAGCGGTGCTCTACGAGCAGTACTTC
clone_size: -; j_call: TRBJ1-2; d_call: -; v_call: TRBV9; cdr3_aa: CASSVDGFYGYTF; cdr3_nt: TGTGCCAGCAGCGTAGACGGTTTCTATGGCTACACCTTC
clone_size: -; j_call: TRBJ2-3; d_call: TRBD2; v_call: TRBV19; cdr3_aa: CASSTSSGRSDTQYF; cdr3_nt: TGTGCCAGTAGTACGTCTAGCGGGAGATCTGATACGCAGTATTTT
clone_size: -; j_call: TRBJ2-3; d_call: -; v_call: TRBV5-1; cdr3_aa: CASSDGDSTDTQYF; cdr3_nt: TGCGCCAGCAGCGACGGGGACTCCACAGATACGCAGTATTTT
clone_size: -; j_call: TRBJ1-2; d_call: -; v_call: TRBV18; cdr3_aa: CASSPTGQRGYTF; cdr3_nt: TGTGCCAGCTCACCAACAGGGCAGAGAGGCTACACCTTC
clone_size: -; j_call: TRBJ2-3; d_call: TRBD2; v_call: TRBV15; cdr3_aa: CATSRISGITDTQYF; cdr3_nt: TGTGCCACCAGCCGGATTAGCGGGATCACAGATACGCAGTATTTT
clone_size: -; j_call: TRBJ2-1; d_call: -; v_call: TRBV15; cdr3_aa: CATTPGTGAVAGVFTEQFF; cdr3_nt: TGTGCCACGACGCCCGGGACAGGGGCGGTAGCGGGAGTATTCACTGAGCAGTTCTTC
clone_size: -; j_call: TRBJ2-3; d_call: -; v_call: TRBV6-5; cdr3_aa: CASSYLGGGGTDTQYF; cdr3_nt: TGTGCCAGCAGTTACTTAGGGGGGGGCGGCACAGATACGCAGTATTTT
clone_size: -; j_call: TRBJ2-3; d_call: -; v_call: TRBV4-3; cdr3_aa: CASSQDPGEGADTQYF; cdr3_nt: TGCGCCAGCAGCCAAGATCCAGGGGAGGGGGCAGATACGCAGTATTTT
clone_size: -; j_call: TRBJ2-7; d_call: TRBD1; v_call: TRBV7-9; cdr3_aa: CASSSRDRGIYEQYF; cdr3_nt: TGTGCCAGCAGCTCCCGGGACAGGGGGATCTACGAGCAGTACTTC
clone_size: -; j_call: TRBJ2-3; d_call: TRBD1; v_call: TRBV4-1; cdr3_aa: CASSLEGQGVPDTQYF; cdr3_nt: TGCGCCAGCAGCCTAGAGGGACAGGGGGTGCCAGATACGCAGTATTTT
clone_size: -; j_call: TRBJ2-3; d_call: TRBD2; v_call: TRBV15; cdr3_aa: CATSRDLGLAGPTDTQYF; cdr3_nt: TGTGCCACCAGCAGAGATTTAGGACTAGCGGGACCCACAGATACGCAGTATTTT
clone_size: -; j_call: TRBJ1-5; d_call: TRBD1; v_call: TRBV28; cdr3_aa: CASSLVQGVQPQHF; cdr3_nt: TGTGCCAGCAGTTTGGTTCAGGGGGTGCAGCCCCAGCATTTT
clone_size: -; j_call: TRBJ2-3; d_call: TRBD2; v_call: TRBV4-3; cdr3_aa: CASSQGTAGDADTQYF; cdr3_nt: TGCGCCAGCAGCCAAGGTACAGCGGGAGACGCAGATACGCAGTATTTT
clone_size: -; j_call: TRBJ2-7; d_call: TRBD2; v_call: TRBV19; cdr3_aa: CASSIGRRPGEQYF; cdr3_nt: TGTGCCAGTTCTATCGGGAGGCGCCCGGGGGAGCAGTACTTC
clone_size: -; j_call: TRBJ2-7; d_call: TRBD2; v_call: TRBV19; cdr3_aa: CASTSGADEQYF; cdr3_nt: TGTGCCAGTACTAGCGGAGCAGACGAGCAGTACTTC
clone_size: -; j_call: TRBJ1-2; d_call: -; v_call: TRBV4-3; cdr3_aa: CASSQERGLGYGYTF; cdr3_nt: TGCGCCAGCAGCCAAGAAAGGGGGTTGGGCTATGGCTACACCTTC
clone_size: -; j_call: TRBJ1-1; d_call: -; v_call: TRBV18; cdr3_aa: CASSLNRDGAFF; cdr3_nt: TGTGCCAGCTCATTGAACAGGGACGGAGCTTTCTTT
clone_size: once; j_call: TRBJ2-6; d_call: -; v_call: TRBV4-3; cdr3_aa: CASSQERSRGPESGANVLTF; cdr3_nt: TGCGCCAGCAGCCAGGAACGTTCTCGAGGTCCCGAAAGCGGGGCCAACGTCCTGACTTTC
clone_size: -; j_call: TRBJ1-1; d_call: -; v_call: TRBV27; cdr3_aa: CASSNLLMGALNTEAFF; cdr3_nt: TGTGCCAGCAGTAACCTCTTGATGGGGGCCCTAAACACTGAAGCTTTCTTT
clone_size: -; j_call: TRBJ2-1; d_call: TRBD2; v_call: TRBV6-6; cdr3_aa: CASRDPGRVGNEQFF; cdr3_nt: TGTGCCAGCAGGGACCCAGGGAGGGTTGGAAATGAGCAGTTCTTC
clone_size: -; j_call: TRBJ2-7; d_call: -; v_call: TRBV11-2; cdr3_aa: CASSLRTSSYEQYF; cdr3_nt: TGTGCCAGCAGCCTCCGAACGAGCTCCTACGAGCAGTACTTC
clone_size: -; j_call: TRBJ2-2; d_call: TRBD2; v_call: TRBV19; cdr3_aa: CASSPSGGGTGELFF; cdr3_nt: TGTGCCAGTAGTCCTAGTGGCGGGGGAACCGGGGAGCTGTTTTTT
clone_size: -; j_call: TRBJ2-5; d_call: -; v_call: TRBV2; cdr3_aa: CASAGLSGPETQYF; cdr3_nt: TGTGCCAGCGCCGGACTATCAGGGCCAGAGACCCAGTACTTC
clone_size: -; j_call: TRBJ2-7; d_call: TRBD2; v_call: TRBV9; cdr3_aa: CASSTMGLAGGPNEQYF; cdr3_nt: TGTGCCAGCAGCACGATGGGACTAGCGGGAGGGCCCAACGAGCAGTACTTC
clone_size: -; j_call: TRBJ2-7; d_call: -; v_call: TRBV5-1; cdr3_aa: CASSFDGGTYEQYF; cdr3_nt: TGCGCCAGCAGCTTCGACGGAGGCACCTACGAGCAGTACTTC
clone_size: -; j_call: TRBJ2-3; d_call: -; v_call: TRBV5-4; cdr3_aa: CASSTATGPDTQYF; cdr3_nt: TGTGCCAGCAGCACCGCAACAGGGCCAGATACGCAGTATTTT
clone_size: -; j_call: TRBJ1-2; d_call: -; v_call: TRBV28; cdr3_aa: CASSFGGADYGYTF; cdr3_nt: TGTGCCAGCAGTTTCGGGGGGGCGGACTATGGCTACACCTTC
clone_size: -; j_call: TRBJ1-1; d_call: TRBD1; v_call: TRBV18; cdr3_aa: CASSRQGENTEAFF; cdr3_nt: TGTGCCAGCTCACGACAGGGTGAGAACACTGAAGCTTTCTTT
clone_size: -; j_call: TRBJ1-2; d_call: TRBD1; v_call: TRBV6-5; cdr3_aa: CASSSRQGRVTDGYTF; cdr3_nt: TGTGCCAGCAGTTCCCGACAGGGGCGGGTGACAGATGGCTACACCTTC
clone_size: -; j_call: TRBJ2-3; d_call: TRBD1; v_call: TRBV6-5; cdr3_aa: CASSYRGLDTQYF; cdr3_nt: TGTGCCAGCAGTTACAGGGGGCTGGATACGCAGTATTTT
clone_size: -; j_call: TRBJ1-2; d_call: -; v_call: TRBV6-5; cdr3_aa: CASRSQGSVYGYTF; cdr3_nt: TGTGCCAGCAGGTCACAGGGTTCAGTCTATGGCTACACCTTC
clone_size: -; j_call: TRBJ2-7; d_call: TRBD2; v_call: TRBV2; cdr3_aa: CASSEAGAGGPEEQYF; cdr3_nt: TGTGCCAGCAGTGAAGCGGGGGCGGGAGGGCCTGAAGAGCAGTACTTC
clone_size: -; j_call: TRBJ1-1; d_call: -; v_call: TRBV10-3; cdr3_aa: CAITRAGQNTEAFF; cdr3_nt: TGTGCCATCACCCGGGCCGGACAGAACACTGAAGCTTTCTTT
clone_size: once; j_call: TRBJ1-5; d_call: -; v_call: TRBV27; cdr3_aa: CASSLYSPDSYSNQPQHF; cdr3_nt: TGTGCCAGCAGTTTATATTCCCCCGACAGCTATAGCAATCAGCCCCAGCATTTT
clone_size: -; j_call: TRBJ1-2; d_call: -; v_call: TRBV19; cdr3_aa: CASRGGPQGRYYGYTF; cdr3_nt: TGTGCCAGTAGGGGTGGACCCCAAGGGAGGTACTATGGCTACACCTTC
clone_size: -; j_call: TRBJ2-1; d_call: TRBD2; v_call: TRBV6-4; cdr3_aa: CASSLAGGRRDEQFF; cdr3_nt: TGTGCCAGCTCACTAGCGGGAGGTCGGAGGGATGAGCAGTTCTTC
clone_size: -; j_call: TRBJ2-7; d_call: TRBD2; v_call: TRBV16; cdr3_aa: CASSQFLPGREGGYEQYF; cdr3_nt: TGTGCCAGCAGCCAATTCCTCCCCGGGAGGGAGGGAGGCTACGAGCAGTACTTC
clone_size: -; j_call: TRBJ2-1; d_call: -; v_call: TRBV21-1; cdr3_aa: CAAFSGAGGPTIDNEQFF; cdr3_nt: TGTGCCGCTTTTAGCGGGGCGGGAGGCCCTACTATCGACAATGAGCAGTTCTTC
clone_size: -; j_call: TRBJ2-1; d_call: -; v_call: TRBV7-2; cdr3_aa: CASSLDPSRYNEQFF; cdr3_nt: TGTGCCAGCAGCTTAGACCCTAGCAGATACAATGAGCAGTTCTTC
clone_size: -; j_call: TRBJ2-1; d_call: TRBD1; v_call: TRBV11-1; cdr3_aa: CASSSGTGTGVRDEQFF; cdr3_nt: TGTGCCAGCAGCTCAGGCACCGGGACAGGGGTGAGGGATGAGCAGTTCTTC
clone_size: once; j_call: TRBJ2-4; d_call: -; v_call: TRBV2; cdr3_aa: CASTLADLPAKNIQYF; cdr3_nt: TGTGCCAGCACTTTAGCGGACTTGCCGGCCAAAAACATTCAGTACTTC
clone_size: once; j_call: TRBJ1-2; d_call: TRBD1; v_call: TRBV27; cdr3_aa: CASSSYGPGQGRLGYTF; cdr3_nt: TGTGCCAGCAGTTCCTACGGACCGGGACAGGGGCGTTTGGGCTACACCTTC
clone_size: -; j_call: TRBJ1-1; d_call: -; v_call: TRBV7-3; cdr3_aa: CASSAGLKTEAFF; cdr3_nt: TGTGCCAGCAGCGCCGGACTAAAAACTGAAGCTTTCTTT
clone_size: -; j_call: TRBJ2-1; d_call: -; v_call: TRBV18; cdr3_aa: CASSPSTANNEQFF; cdr3_nt: TGTGCCAGCTCACCGTCGACAGCAAACAATGAGCAGTTCTTC
clone_size: once; j_call: TRBJ1-2; d_call: TRBD1; v_call: TRBV28; cdr3_aa: CAITRDRVEYGYTF; cdr3_nt: TGTGCCATAACCCGGGACAGGGTTGAATATGGCTACACCTTC
clone_size: -; j_call: TRBJ2-6; d_call: -; v_call: TRBV5-6; cdr3_aa: CASSLKGRAPFSGANVLTF; cdr3_nt: TGTGCCAGCAGCTTGAAGGGCAGGGCCCCCTTCTCTGGGGCCAACGTCCTGACTTTC
clone_size: -; j_call: TRBJ2-7; d_call: TRBD1; v_call: TRBV11-2; cdr3_aa: CASSPGQGRYEQYF; cdr3_nt: TGTGCCAGCAGCCCGGGACAGGGGAGGTACGAGCAGTACTTC
clone_size: -; j_call: TRBJ2-1; d_call: TRBD2; v_call: TRBV7-3; cdr3_aa: CASSSSGGASEQFF; cdr3_nt: TGTGCCAGCAGCTCCTCCGGGGGGGCGAGTGAGCAGTTCTTC
clone_size: -; j_call: TRBJ1-2; d_call: TRBD1; v_call: TRBV7-2; cdr3_aa: CASSLALETGYGYTF; cdr3_nt: TGTGCCAGCAGCTTAGCCCTGGAGACAGGGTATGGCTACACCTTC
clone_size: -; j_call: TRBJ2-3; d_call: -; v_call: TRBV7-8; cdr3_aa: CALQRTEIDTQYF; cdr3_nt: TGTGCCCTCCAGCGGACTGAGATTGATACGCAGTATTTT
clone_size: -; j_call: TRBJ2-1; d_call: TRBD1; v_call: TRBV29-1; cdr3_aa: CSVLRDRINEQFF; cdr3_nt: TGCAGCGTCCTCCGGGACAGGATTAATGAGCAGTTCTTC